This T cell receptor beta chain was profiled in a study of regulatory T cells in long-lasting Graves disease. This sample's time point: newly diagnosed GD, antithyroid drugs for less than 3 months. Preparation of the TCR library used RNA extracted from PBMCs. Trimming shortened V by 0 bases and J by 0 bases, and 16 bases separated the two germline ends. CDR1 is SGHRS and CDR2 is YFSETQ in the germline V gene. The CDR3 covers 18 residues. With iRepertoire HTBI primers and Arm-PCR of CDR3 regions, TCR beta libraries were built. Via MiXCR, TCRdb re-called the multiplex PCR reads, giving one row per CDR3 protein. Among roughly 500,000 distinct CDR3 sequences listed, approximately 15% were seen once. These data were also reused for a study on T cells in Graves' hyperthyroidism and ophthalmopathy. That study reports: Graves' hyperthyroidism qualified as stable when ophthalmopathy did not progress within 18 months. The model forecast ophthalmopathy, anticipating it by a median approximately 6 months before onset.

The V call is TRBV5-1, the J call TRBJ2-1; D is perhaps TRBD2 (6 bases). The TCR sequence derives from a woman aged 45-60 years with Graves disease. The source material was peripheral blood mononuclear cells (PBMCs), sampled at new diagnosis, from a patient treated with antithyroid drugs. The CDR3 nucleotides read TGCGCCAGCAGCTTGGTATTACTAGCTGAGAGCTCCTACAATGAGCAGTTCTTC. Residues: CASSLVLLAESSYNEQFF.